This T cell receptor beta chain was sequenced during a study of control samples from healthy donors and cancer patients. Method: immunoSEQ multiplex PCR; TCRdb's copy keeps in-frame clones and lacks some. Of about 120,000 clones in the sample, more than 75% were seen once. This CDR3 spans 16 amino acids. V was cut by 4 bases and J by 0 bases, with 13 bases left in between. Germline CDR1 reads LNHDA; CDR2 reads SQIVND (reference sequence). This clonotype originated in a man aged 30-40 years in good health. The sample taken for sequencing was blood. The rearrangement uses TRBV19 and TRBJ1-3; D uncertain. As DNA, the CDR3 is TGTGCCAGTAGTACTACAGTATCTTTCTCTGGAAACACCATATATTTT. Translation gives CASSTTVSFSGNTIYF.